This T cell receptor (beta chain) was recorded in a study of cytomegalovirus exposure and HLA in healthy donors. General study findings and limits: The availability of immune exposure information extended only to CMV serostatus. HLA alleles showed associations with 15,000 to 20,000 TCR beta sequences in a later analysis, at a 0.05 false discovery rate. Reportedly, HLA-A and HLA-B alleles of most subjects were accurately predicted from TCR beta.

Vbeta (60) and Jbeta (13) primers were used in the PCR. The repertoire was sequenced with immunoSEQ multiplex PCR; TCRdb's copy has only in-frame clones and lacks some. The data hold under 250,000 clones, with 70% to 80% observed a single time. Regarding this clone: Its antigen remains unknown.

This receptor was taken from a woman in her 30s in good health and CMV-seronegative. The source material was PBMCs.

As DNA, the CDR3 is TGTGCCAGCAGCTCCGGGACATCCCAAGAGACCCAGTACTTC. Protein: CASSSGTSQETQYF. J is TRBJ2-5 and V is TRBV7-7, with a tentative D call TRBD1 (6 bases). Germline values: CDR1 SSHAT, CDR2 FNYEAQ (reference sequence). The germline V and J ends were trimmed by 4 bases and 1 base, with 10 bases remaining between them. This CDR3 is built from 14 residues.